This T cell receptor beta chain was sequenced for a study of spatial heterogeneity in lung cancer (dated by TCRdb to between 2018 and 2020). A note on the overall study: Beta-chain transcripts were consistently detected in greater numbers than alpha-chain transcripts, which likely reflected higher beta-chain transcript abundance. In the raw uncorrected reads, each unique combination of TCR and UMI appeared on average more than ten times. In non-small cell lung cancer, the study made a quantitative comparison of TCR alpha and beta repertoires among multiple tumor regions, matched nontumor lung and blood. The study linked features of the TCR repertoire to counts of nonsynonymous mutations, which were determined by whole-exome sequencing of tumor tissue. At surgery, both alpha and beta chains were TCR-sequenced in around 240 tumor regions, about 64 matched nontumor lung samples and some 58 PBMC samples.

The library was built by means of 5' RACE. The data were produced on a NextSeq 500. In the TCR library protocol, a unique molecular identifier was attached to each TCR cDNA molecule so that PCR and sequencing errors could be corrected. Regarding the original processing steps: TCR identification, UMI-based error correction and CDR3 extraction were all carried out with Decombinator tools. TCRs above a frequency of 2 per 1,000, corresponding to the top 1% of the tumor frequency distribution, were defined as expanded. Each repertoire was subsampled 100 times to 5,000 TCRs, after which Renyi diversity was computed with the R vegan package. CDR3 similarity networks were built from amino acid triplet string-kernel similarity, connecting CDR3s with pairwise similarity above 0.82. The public reads were quality trimmed at Q25 with fastp and then assembled into clones with MiXCR by TCRdb, keeping productive beta chains. When rows share a CDR3 protein, they turn into one entry using the most common DNA and genes. The V and J calls here are based on TCRdb, not the publication. In all, the sample holds around 60,000 distinct CDR3 sequences, and roughly 7.9% of those were seen once. The ten largest clonotypes hold more than 13% of the sample.

From its cysteine to its phenylalanine, the CDR3 spans 16 amino acids. Just the 48-base CDR3 DNA is kept, in frame starting at base 1. The germline V and J ends show losses of 1 base and 6 bases respectively, and no gene match explains 8 bases of the junction. Via the germline V gene, CDR1 is MGHRA and CDR2 YSYEKL. Overall results and qualifications from the work: Confirming at a functional level the hypothesis that regional TCRs recognize regional mutations was considered to require additional single-cell paired TCR alpha and beta sequencing. Ubiquitous expanded tumor TCRs were detected in blood more often at tumor resection than at routine follow-up.

With respect to this clonotype: Its target antigen remains unknown. The record has no base qualities; no much larger clone is one base away.

The label giving this sample's time point can be read as: sample taken at primary tumor resection. For TCR sequencing, whole RNA was extracted from tumor and nontumor lung tissue, or from cryopreserved PBMC samples, and no cell sorting was done. The donors were some 72 patients from the lung TRACERx cohort who had early-stage, untreated non-small cell lung cancer. Only patients with enough RNA available from two or more tumor regions were chosen for TCR sequencing. This sample comprised PBMCs, obtained at surgery. The sequence derives from a female donor with early-stage non-small cell lung cancer. The V and J segments used are TRBV4-1 and TRBJ1-4; 7 bases in the middle match TRBD1. The DNA sequence follows: TGCGCCAGCAGCCAAGCCGGGACAGAAGTGCATGAAAAACTGTTTTTT. Translated, this is CASSQAGTEVHEKLFF.